These 9 T cell receptor beta chains were sequenced from one sample in a study of blood T cell repertoires in COVID-19. Method: immunoSEQ multiplex PCR; TCRdb's copy keeps in-frame clones and lacks some. The sample comprises 25,000 to 30,000 clones, 65% to 70% of which are singletons, and about a sixth rests with the top ten. The specimen sequenced was peripheral blood. These receptors were taken from a human donor in a cohort sampled during active COVID-19.

J is TRBJ1-3 and V is TRBV9, with 8 positions matching TRBD1. This CDR3 contains 17 residues. V was pared by 0 bases and J by 4 bases, with 9 bases of the junction left unmatched. Germline CDR1 and CDR2: SGDLS and YYNGEE. CDR3 coding DNA: TGTGCCAGCAGCGTAGATCCACAGGGGGGGACCGGAAACACCATATATTTT. Translation: CASSVDPQGGTGNTIYF.

This clone was counted ten times or more. J is TRBJ1-3 and V is TRBV7-9; 7 positions match TRBD1. Trimming at V came to 3 bases and at J to 0 bases, leaving 5 bases not matched to a gene. The CDR3 loop spans 16 amino acids. Per germline, CDR1 SEHNR and CDR2 FQNEAQ (reference sequence). The CDR3, as DNA: TGTGCCAGCAGCTTCTGGACAGGCCTCTCTGGAAACACCATATATTTT. It yields the protein CASSFWTGLSGNTIYF.

This chain joins TRBV5-1 and TRBJ2-1, with TRBD2 matching over 8 bases. V lost 0 bases, J lost 12 bases, and 5 bases stayed unmatched. CDR3 length: 13 amino acids. CDR1 is SGHRS and CDR2 is YFSETQ in the germline V gene. CDR3 sequence reads: CASSLDPAGGQFF. For the CDR3, the DNA is TGCGCCAGCAGCTTGGACCCCGCGGGGGGGCAGTTCTTC.

The J gene is TRBJ1-6, the V gene TRBV6-5; no clear D gene. The V gene's germline CDR1 is MNHEY and CDR2 SVGAGI. Trimming removed 5 bases from V and 7 bases from J, with 15 bases in between. The CDR3 runs 15 residues. CDR3 sequence: CASSRLGRFNSPLHF. The CDR3 nucleotides read TGTGCCAGCAGTCGCCTGGGCAGGTTCAATTCACCCCTCCACTTT.

The chain uses TRBV19 and TRBJ2-1; 16 bases agree with TRBD2. Losses at the gene ends were 4 bases for V and 15 bases for J; bases not matched to a gene: 15. The CDR3 totals 17 residues. Germline V gene sequence: CDR1 LNHDA, CDR2 SQIVND (reference sequence). CDR3 region: CASSSIPGLAGGPGTFF. In nucleotides, the CDR3 is TGTGCCAGTAGTAGCATACCGGGACTAGCGGGAGGGCCGGGAACGTTCTTC.

This clone was counted at least ten times. J is TRBJ2-2 and V is TRBV10-3; 8 nucleotides line up with TRBD1. Per the germline V gene, CDR1 is ENHRY and CDR2 is SYGVKD. The junction had 4 bases not matched to a gene; V was cut back by 6 bases and J by 4 bases. CDR3 length: 14 amino acids. The CDR3 DNA reads TGTGCCATCAGAGACAGGGGCCCCACCGGGGAGCTGTTTTTT. This encodes CAIRDRGPTGELFF.

V is TRBV27 and J is TRBJ2-1; 7 bases are a match to TRBD1. Germline values: CDR1 MNHEY, CDR2 SMNVEV (reference sequence). Trimming cost V 5 bases and J 5 bases; bases outside gene matches: 6. CDR3 length: 14 residues. The CDR3 is CASSPGQRNNEQFF. The CDR3 DNA follows: TGTGCCAGCAGTCCGGGACAGCGGAACAATGAGCAGTTCTTC.

This clone showed up just a few times. The chain carries TRBV4-2 and TRBJ2-7, with D maybe TRBD1 (8 bases). CDR1 and CDR2 (germline): LGHNA, YNFKEQ. This CDR3 is built from 16 residues. V gave up 4 bases and J gave up 4 bases, with 20 bases separating them. The CDR3 coding sequence is TGTGCCAGCAGCCGGGGGGGTGGGACAGGAGCTTACGAGCAGTACTTC. Amino acids: CASSRGGGTGAYEQYF.

This clone was found a few times. The chain uses TRBV11-3 and TRBJ1-1; D is uncertain. V was cut by 1 base and J by 1 base, with 7 bases left in between. Germline loops: CDR1 SGHNT, CDR2 YENEEA. The CDR3 spans 14 residues. CDR3 residues: CASSLVATNTEAFF. In nucleotides, the CDR3 is TGTGCCAGCAGCTTAGTAGCAACGAACACTGAAGCTTTCTTT.